Given below is one TCR beta chain in context. There is no known antigen for this receptor. No per-base quality is available; no much larger clone lies one base away. The time point label on this specimen signifies: peripheral blood 6 weeks after treatment start. A cohort of approximately 31 patients with locally advanced or metastatic urothelial carcinoma, treated at Memorial Sloan Kettering on a trial protocol, was included. Peripheral blood mononuclear cells were collected from each patient pretreatment and during treatment, giving between 1 and 8 total time points per patient. The Qiagen DNeasy Blood extraction kit was used to purify genomic DNA from total PBMCs and tumor samples. PBMCs were collected pretreatment and during treatment and were isolated and stored as previously described. This sample is part of a study of PD-L1 blockade in urothelial cancer (dated by TCRdb to 2015 to 2018). At the level of the whole study: Therapy was started at some point between 2013 and 2015 for all patients, and atezolizumab 1,200 mg was administered intravenously every 3 weeks. Twenty-five of 29 patients were identified as males with urothelial cancer of bladder origin, and a prior smoking history was reported by 18 of 29 patients. Pretreatment tumor samples, along with matched peripheral blood collected serially before and after atezolizumab treatment, underwent TCR sequencing. An ECOG performance status of 0 or 1 was recorded for the patients, and 0 to 3 prior chemotherapy regimens had been received by the patients. Whole exome sequencing and RNA sequencing of pretreatment tumors were performed alongside TCR sequencing in the same patients. An exploratory multi-omic analysis was conducted of the somatic, immune and clinical correlates of response to PD-L1 blockade with atezolizumab in urothelial cancer. Blood samples gave a median of around 140,000 T cells and approximately 80,000 unique TCRs, with a median clonality of approximately 0.08. Blood samples were analyzed at 3 weeks after treatment start (second dose) and at 6 weeks after treatment start. About 10 patients achieved durable clinical benefit and approximately 19 did not. Durable clinical benefit was defined as progression-free survival longer than 6 months, and TCR features were also tested against progression-free and overall survival. Over 28 patients had pretreatment blood TCR-seq, roughly 25 had at least one posttreatment blood collection, and roughly 25 had tumor TCR-seq.

Unmatched junction bases come to 5, with V trimmed by 3 bases and J by 6 bases. Via the germline V gene (reference sequence), CDR1 is LNHDA and CDR2 SQIVND. Including cysteine and phenylalanine, the CDR3 has 14 amino acids. This entry keeps only the CDR3 DNA: 42 bases, framed from base 1. Broad study findings and their caveats: Because the sample size was small (n of about 29) and many exploratory analyses were performed, the results are intended to be hypothesis-generating. A pretreatment peripheral blood TCR clonality below the median was linked to improved progression-free and overall survival. Among patients with durable benefit, tumor-associated TCR clones showed greater expansion in peripheral blood 3 weeks after treatment started (n = 22, p = 0.022).

To estimate absolute template abundance from read counts, synthetic TCR analog templates were spiked into each PCR. TCRbeta CDR3 regions were amplified from genomic DNA with bias-controlled V and J gene primers using the immunoSEQ assay. Sequencing of rearranged TCRbeta segments was performed at approximately 20X coverage. The original methods were these. Clustering was used to correct sequencing errors, and CDR3s were annotated against IMGT to assign V, D and J genes. Out-of-frame and stop-codon sequences were excluded, and only productive TCRbeta rearrangements were used in downstream analyses. Clonality was calculated as one minus the Shannon entropy normalized by the log of the number of unique productive sequences. Fisher's exact test with Benjamini-Hochberg correction, at a threshold of adjusted p below 0.01, was used to find clones that differed between time points or between blood and tumor. The table comes from immuneACCESS by way of TCRdb, which keeps in-frame sequences with V and J called. Part of the clones is missing from these tables; in studies checked, under half for an unresolved V gene and the rest for unknown reasons. V and J calls and clone size are given by that table; D and trimming were obtained from the DNA. This sample holds nearly 45,000 clones; roughly four fifths were observed only once. In total, the top ten clones hold less than 15% of the sample.

The receptor comes from a man between 60 and 75 years old with urothelial cancer. The sequence links TRBV19 to TRBJ2-1; TRBD2 agrees with 7 junctional bases. The sample in question was PBMCs, obtained around atezolizumab (anti-PD-L1) treatment. At the DNA level, the sequence is TGTGCCAGTAGTATGGGCGGGAGCCTCAATGAGCAGTTCTTC. Translated, it gives CASSMGGSLNEQFF.